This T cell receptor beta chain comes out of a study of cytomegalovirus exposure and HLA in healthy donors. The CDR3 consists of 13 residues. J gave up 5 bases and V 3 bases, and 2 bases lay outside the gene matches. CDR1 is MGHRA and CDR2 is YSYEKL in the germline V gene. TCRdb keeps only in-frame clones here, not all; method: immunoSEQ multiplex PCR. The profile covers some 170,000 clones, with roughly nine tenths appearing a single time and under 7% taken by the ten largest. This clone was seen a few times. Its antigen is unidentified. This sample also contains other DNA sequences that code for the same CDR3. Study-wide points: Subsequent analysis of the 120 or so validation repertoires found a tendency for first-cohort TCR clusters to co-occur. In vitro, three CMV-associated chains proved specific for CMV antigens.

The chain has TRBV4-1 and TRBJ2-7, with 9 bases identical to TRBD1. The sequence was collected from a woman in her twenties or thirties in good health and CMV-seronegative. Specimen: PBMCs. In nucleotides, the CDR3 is TGCGCCAGCAGCCAGAGGACAGGGGACGAGCAGTACTTC. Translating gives CASSQRTGDEQYF.